This TCR beta chain was sequenced during a study of cytomegalovirus exposure and HLA in healthy donors. Points from the study as a whole: For presence/absence analyses, sequencing depth was assumed to be roughly uniform across donors.

PCR amplification relied on 60 Vbeta primers (plus 13 Jbeta primers). Assay: immunoSEQ multiplex PCR; the TCRdb copy retains only in-frame clones and omits some. Of around 120,000 clones in the sample, 79% were seen once. As for this clone: Its target is unknown.

The CDR3 sequence is 14 residues long. Trimming removed 3 bases at V and 5 bases at J, with 12 bases between. Germline CDR1 KGHSH, CDR2 LQKENI. The V call is TRBV18, the J call TRBJ2-3; weak D call: TRBD2 (5 bases). This TCR was sampled from a man between 25 and 39 years old in good health and CMV-seropositive. The sample taken for sequencing was PBMCs. The CDR3 spells CASSPTGEEDTQYF. In DNA form, the CDR3 reads TGTGCCAGCTCACCTACCGGGGAAGAAGATACGCAGTATTTT.